This TCR beta chain was observed in a study of blood T cell repertoires in COVID-19. Study-level information: Sites across the United States, Italy and Spain contributed samples from acute and convalescent COVID-19. T cells, B-cell-depleted T cells, or PBMCs provided the cDNA or gDNA that served as material.

The CDR3 has 14 residues. V was clipped by 3 bases and J by 4 bases, with 12 bases between them. The germline gives CDR1 MNHEY, CDR2 SMNVEV (reference sequence). In this sample, this clone turned up a few times. In the study's own analysis: Amplification from reference gene primers served as the basis for estimated nucleated cell counts. Sequencing used immunoSEQ multiplex PCR; TCRdb keeps in-frame clones, though not all of them. For V, J and clone size, that table is used; D and trimming come from the DNA. Among approximately 140,000 clones, about four fifths were seen once, and the ten largest hold 1.1% to 1.5%.

The receptor was derived from a man in his 60s with acute or convalescent COVID-19. The V gene is TRBV27, the J gene TRBJ1-2; D uncertain. The sample comprised peripheral blood. CDR3 sequence: CASSFSTVPYGYTF. CDR3 bases: TGTGCCAGCAGTTTTTCCACAGTACCCTATGGCTACACCTTC.